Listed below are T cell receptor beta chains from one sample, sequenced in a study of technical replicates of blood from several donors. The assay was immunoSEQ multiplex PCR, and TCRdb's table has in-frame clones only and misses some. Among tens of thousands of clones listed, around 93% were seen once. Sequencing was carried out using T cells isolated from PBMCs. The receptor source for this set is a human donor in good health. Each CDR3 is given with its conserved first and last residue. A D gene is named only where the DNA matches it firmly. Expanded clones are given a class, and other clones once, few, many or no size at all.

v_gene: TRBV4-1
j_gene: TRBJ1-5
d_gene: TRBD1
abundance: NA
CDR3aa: CASSRADRGDQPQHF
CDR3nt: TGCGCCAGCAGCCGAGCAGACAGGGGCGATCAGCCCCAGCATTTT

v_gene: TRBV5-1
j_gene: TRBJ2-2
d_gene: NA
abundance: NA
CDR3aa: CASSLDSGLNTGELFF
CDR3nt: TGCGCCAGCAGCTTAGATTCAGGGCTAAACACCGGGGAGCTGTTTTTT

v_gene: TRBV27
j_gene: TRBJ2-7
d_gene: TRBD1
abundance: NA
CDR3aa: CASALGQGALEQYF
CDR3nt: TGTGCCAGCGCCCTCGGACAGGGGGCACTCGAGCAGTACTTC

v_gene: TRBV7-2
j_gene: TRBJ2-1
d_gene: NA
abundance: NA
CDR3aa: CASSFSETGPPYNEQFF
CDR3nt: TGTGCCAGCAGCTTCAGCGAAACAGGTCCCCCTTACAATGAGCAGTTCTTC

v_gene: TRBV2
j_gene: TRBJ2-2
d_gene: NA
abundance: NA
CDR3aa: CASSETGTGELFF
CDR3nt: TGTGCCAGCAGTGAGACAGGCACCGGGGAGCTGTTTTTT

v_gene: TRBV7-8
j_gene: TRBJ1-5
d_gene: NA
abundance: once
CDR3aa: CASSLVQAGNQPQHF
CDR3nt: TGTGCCAGCAGCTTAGTACAGGCCGGCAATCAGCCCCAGCATTTT

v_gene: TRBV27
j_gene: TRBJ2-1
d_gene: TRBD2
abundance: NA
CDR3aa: CASRLAGGYEQFF
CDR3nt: TGTGCCAGCAGATTAGCGGGGGGATATGAGCAGTTCTTC

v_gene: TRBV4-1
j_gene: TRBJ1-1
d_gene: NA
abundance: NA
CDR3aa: CASSQGGGAFF
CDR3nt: TGCGCCAGCAGCCAAGGAGGGGGAGCTTTCTTT

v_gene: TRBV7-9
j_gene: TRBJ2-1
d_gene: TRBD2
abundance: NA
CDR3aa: CASRAGAPYNEQFF
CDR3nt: TGTGCCAGCAGAGCGGGGGCCCCCTACAATGAGCAGTTCTTC

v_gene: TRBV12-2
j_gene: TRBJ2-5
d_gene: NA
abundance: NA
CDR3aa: CARCVAGWGMETQYF
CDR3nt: TGTGCAAGGTGCGTTGCGGGGTGGGGGATGGAGACCCAGTACTTC

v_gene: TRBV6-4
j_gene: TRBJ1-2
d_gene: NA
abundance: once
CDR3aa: CASSDPTHPGGYTF
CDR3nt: TGTGCCAGCAGCGATCCGACACACCCCGGTGGCTACACCTTC

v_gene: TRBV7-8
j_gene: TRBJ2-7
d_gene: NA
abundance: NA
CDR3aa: CASSLARDPYEQYF
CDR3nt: TGTGCCAGCAGCTTAGCGCGCGATCCCTACGAGCAGTACTTC

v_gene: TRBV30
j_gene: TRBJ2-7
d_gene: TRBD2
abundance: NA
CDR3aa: CAWTVAGSSYEQYF
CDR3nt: TGTGCCTGGACTGTAGCGGGAAGCTCCTACGAGCAGTACTTC